This T cell receptor beta chain was documented in a study of T cell changes during pregnancy in multiple sclerosis. Using immunoSEQ multiplex PCR, the repertoire was profiled, and TCRdb retains in-frame clones only, with some absent. The data contain approximately 64,000 clones, about nine tenths of them singletons. This receptor was taken from a female donor in good health, enrolled as a control in a pregnancy study. The sample consisted of peripheral blood, taken in the second trimester of pregnancy.

CDR3 nucleotides: TGTGCCAGCAGCTTAGAGTACAGCCCCCTGGAAGCTTTCTTT. This codes for CASSLEYSPLEAFF. V gene TRBV7-6 combines with J gene TRBJ1-1; unclear D gene. This CDR3 has 14 amino acids. Trimming took 1 base from V and 8 from J, leaving 14 bases between them. Germline values: CDR1 SGHVS, CDR2 FNYEAQ.